The clone carrying this TCR beta chain was counted many times. What it binds is not known. These data come from a study of CD8 T cells in ankylosing spondylitis. This CDR3 region has 15 residues. Germline CDR1 is MNHEY and CDR2 is SMNVEV (reference sequence). V lost 5 bases to trimming and J lost 6 bases, with 19 bases between them. As the method for making TCR beta libraries, quantitative 5'-RACE with molecular barcodes was used. TCRdb used MiXCR to reprocess the 5' RACE reads, holding one entry per CDR3 protein. The sample yields approximately 200,000 distinct CDR3 sequences, around 13% seen once. Study results and limitations: Several highly homologous variants formed a TCR beta motif that appeared characteristic of ankylosing spondylitis blood. Earlier reports found some motif variants in synovial fluid and blood in reactive arthritis. From matched ankylosing spondylitis synovial fluid, disease-linked clones were reportedly recovered at significantly enriched levels.

The specimen was blood, either unsorted or a sorted T cell fraction (not recorded which). The source is a male donor with ankylosing spondylitis or in good health (not recorded which). The chain carries TRBV27 and TRBJ1-1; TRBD1 might be the D (5 bases). This CDR3 reads CASSPSTGTHSEAFF. The CDR3 DNA reads TGTGCCAGCAGTCCCTCAACCGGGACCCACTCTGAAGCTTTCTTT.